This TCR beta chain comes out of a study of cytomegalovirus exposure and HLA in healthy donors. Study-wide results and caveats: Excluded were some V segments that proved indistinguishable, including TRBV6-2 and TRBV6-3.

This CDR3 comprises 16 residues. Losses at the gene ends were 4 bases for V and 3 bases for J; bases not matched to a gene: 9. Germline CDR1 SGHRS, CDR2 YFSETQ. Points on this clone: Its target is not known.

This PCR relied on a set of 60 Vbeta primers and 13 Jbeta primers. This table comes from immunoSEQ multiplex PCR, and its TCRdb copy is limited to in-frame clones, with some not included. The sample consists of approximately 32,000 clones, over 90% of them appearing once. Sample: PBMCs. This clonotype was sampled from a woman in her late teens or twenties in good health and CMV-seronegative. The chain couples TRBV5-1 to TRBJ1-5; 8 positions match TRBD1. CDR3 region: CASSPQPTGDNQPQHF. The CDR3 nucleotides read TGCGCCAGCAGCCCCCAACCGACAGGGGACAATCAGCCCCAGCATTTT.